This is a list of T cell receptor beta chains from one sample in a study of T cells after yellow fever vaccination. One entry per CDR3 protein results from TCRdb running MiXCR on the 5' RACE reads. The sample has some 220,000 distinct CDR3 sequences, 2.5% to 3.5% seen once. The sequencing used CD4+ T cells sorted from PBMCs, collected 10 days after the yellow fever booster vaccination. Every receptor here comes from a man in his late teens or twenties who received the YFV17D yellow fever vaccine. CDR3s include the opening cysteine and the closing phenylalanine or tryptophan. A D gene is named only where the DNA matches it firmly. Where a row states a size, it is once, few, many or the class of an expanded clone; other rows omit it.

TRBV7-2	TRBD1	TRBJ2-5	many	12	CASSLRNRGQYF	TGTGCCAGCAGCCTCCGGAACAGGGGCCAGTACTTC
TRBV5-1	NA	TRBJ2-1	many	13	CASSPGGGNEQFF	TGCGCCAGCAGCCCCGGCGGAGGCAATGAGCAGTTCTTC
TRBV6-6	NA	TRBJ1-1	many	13	CASSPGRDTEAFF	TGTGCCAGCAGTCCCGGACGGGACACTGAAGCTTTCTTT
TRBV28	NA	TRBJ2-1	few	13	CAISRGFRDEQFF	TGTGCCATCTCGCGAGGGTTTCGCGATGAGCAGTTCTTC
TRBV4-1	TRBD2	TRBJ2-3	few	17	CASSNPRTSGGTDTQYF	TGCGCCAGCAGCAACCCCAGGACTAGCGGGGGCACAGATACGCAGTATTTT
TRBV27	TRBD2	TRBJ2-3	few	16	CASSLFGVAGNQEQYF	TGTGCCAGCAGTTTATTCGGGGTAGCGGGGAACCAGGAGCAGTATTTT
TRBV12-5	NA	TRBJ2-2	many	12	CASGSNTGELFF	TGTGCTAGTGGTTCCAACACCGGGGAGCTGTTTTTT
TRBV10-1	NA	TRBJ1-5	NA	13	CASSGGLNQPQHF	TGCGCCAGCAGTGGGGGTTTGAATCAGCCCCAGCATTTT
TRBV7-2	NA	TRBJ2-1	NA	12	CASSLVRDEVFF	TGTGCCAGCAGCTTAGTTCGGGACGAGGTGTTCTTC
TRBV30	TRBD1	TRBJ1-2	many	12	CAWHRGGRRSTF	TGTGCCTGGCACAGGGGGGGTCGTAGGTCGACCTTC
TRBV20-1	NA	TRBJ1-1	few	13	CSAPLQGAGGAFF	TGCAGTGCTCCACTTCAAGGGGCAGGAGGAGCTTTCTTT
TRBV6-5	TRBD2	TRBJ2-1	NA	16	CASSYWGLAKPDEQFF	TGTGCCAGCAGTTACTGGGGACTAGCAAAGCCCGATGAGCAGTTCTTC
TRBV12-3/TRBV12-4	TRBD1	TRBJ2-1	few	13	CASKRTGGNEQFF	TGTGCCAGCAAACGGACAGGGGGCAATGAGCAGTTCTTC
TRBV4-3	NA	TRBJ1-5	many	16	CASSQDLPGYGQPQHF	TGCGCCAGCAGCCAAGATCTTCCAGGCTATGGCCAGCCCCAGCATTTT
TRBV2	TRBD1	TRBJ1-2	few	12	CASQQGADGYTF	TGTGCCAGTCAACAGGGGGCAGATGGCTACACCTTC
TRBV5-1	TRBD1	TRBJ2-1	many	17	CASSSGQGRRGLYEQFF	TGCGCCAGCAGCTCGGGACAGGGTCGGCGGGGGTTGTATGAGCAGTTCTTC
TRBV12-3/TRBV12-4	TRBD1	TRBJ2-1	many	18	CASSPTPGTGNTYNEQFF	TGTGCCAGCAGTCCCACCCCCGGGACAGGCAACACCTACAATGAGCAGTTCTTC
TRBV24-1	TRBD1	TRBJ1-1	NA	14	CATHNSGTGVPAFF	TGTGCCACTCACAACTCCGGGACAGGGGTCCCAGCTTTCTTT
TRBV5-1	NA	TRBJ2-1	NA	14	CASSNGQPYNEQFF	TGCGCCAGCAGCAACGGACAGCCCTACAATGAGCAGTTCTTC
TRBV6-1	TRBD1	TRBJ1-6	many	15	CASSGTGGKNSPLHF	TGTGCCAGCAGTGGGACAGGGGGCAAGAATTCACCCCTCCACTTT
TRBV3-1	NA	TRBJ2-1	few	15	CASSQGGGAYNEQFF	TGTGCCAGCAGCCAGGGCGGGGGCGCCTACAATGAGCAGTTCTTC
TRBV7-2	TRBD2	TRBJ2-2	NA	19	CASSTRLLAGGPNTGELFF	TGTGCCAGCAGCACGCGACTCCTAGCGGGGGGACCGAACACCGGGGAGCTGTTTTTT
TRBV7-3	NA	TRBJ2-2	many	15	CASSSYGTNTGELFF	TGTGCCAGCAGCTCGTATGGGACGAACACCGGGGAGCTGTTTTTT
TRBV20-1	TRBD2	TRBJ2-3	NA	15	CSAPPGGGAADTQYF	TGCAGTGCCCCCCCCGGGGGGGGGGCCGCAGATACGCAGTATTTT
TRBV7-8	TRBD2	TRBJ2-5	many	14	CASSWPSGKETQYF	TGTGCCAGCAGCTGGCCTAGCGGGAAAGAGACCCAGTACTTC
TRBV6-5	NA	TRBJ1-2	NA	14	CASSIRGDNYGYTF	TGTGCCAGCAGTATTAGAGGGGATAACTATGGCTACACCTTC
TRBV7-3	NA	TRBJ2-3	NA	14	CASSSYREADTQYF	TGTGCCAGCAGCTCTTACAGGGAAGCAGATACGCAGTATTTT
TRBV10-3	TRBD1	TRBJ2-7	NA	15	CAISESGTGDDGQYF	TGTGCCATCAGTGAGTCGGGGACAGGGGATGATGGGCAGTACTTC
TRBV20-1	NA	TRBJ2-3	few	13	CSARVGGQDTQYF	TGCAGTGCTAGAGTTGGGGGGCAAGATACGCAGTATTTT
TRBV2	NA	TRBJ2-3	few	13	CASSEALPDTQYF	TGTGCCAGCAGTGAAGCGCTGCCAGATACGCAGTATTTT
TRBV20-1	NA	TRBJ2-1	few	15	CSAGGARGQVNEQFF	TGCAGTGCTGGCGGGGCCCGGGGCCAGGTCAATGAGCAGTTCTTC
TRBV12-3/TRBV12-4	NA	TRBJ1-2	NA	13	CASSAGADYGYTF	TGTGCCAGCAGCGCCGGGGCCGACTATGGCTACACCTTC
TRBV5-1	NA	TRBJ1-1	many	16	CASSSGGGSRGTEAFF	TGCGCCAGCAGCTCGGGGGGTGGATCCCGGGGCACTGAAGCTTTCTTT
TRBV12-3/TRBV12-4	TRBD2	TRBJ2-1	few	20	CASSFRNSGLFGKAYNEQFF	TGTGCCAGCAGTTTTCGCAATAGCGGGCTTTTTGGGAAAGCCTACAATGAGCAGTTCTTC
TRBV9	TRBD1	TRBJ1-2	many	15	CASSVEGQGLLGYTF	TGTGCCAGCAGCGTAGAAGGACAGGGCCTCCTTGGCTACACCTTC
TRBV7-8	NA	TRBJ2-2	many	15	CASSPLRARTGELFF	TGTGCCAGCAGCCCCCTAAGGGCGCGCACCGGGGAGCTGTTTTTT
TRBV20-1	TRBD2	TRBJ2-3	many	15	CSADGLAGSTDTQYF	TGCAGTGCAGATGGGCTAGCGGGGAGCACAGATACGCAGTATTTT
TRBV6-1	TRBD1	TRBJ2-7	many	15	CATRAPGNRGYEQYF	TGTGCCACCAGAGCCCCCGGGAACAGGGGATACGAGCAGTACTTC
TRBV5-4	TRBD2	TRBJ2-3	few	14	CASSLGLASDTQYF	TGTGCCAGCAGCTTGGGACTAGCGTCAGATACGCAGTATTTT
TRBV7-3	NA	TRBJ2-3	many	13	CASSLARGDTQYF	TGTGCCAGCAGCTTGGCCCGGGGGGATACGCAGTATTTT
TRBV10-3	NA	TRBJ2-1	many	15	CAISDQRSKGNEQFF	TGTGCCATCAGTGATCAGCGCTCAAAGGGCAATGAGCAGTTCTTC
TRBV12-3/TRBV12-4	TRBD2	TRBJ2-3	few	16	CASSPALAASTDTQYF	TGTGCCAGCAGTCCGGCCCTAGCGGCTAGCACAGATACGCAGTATTTT
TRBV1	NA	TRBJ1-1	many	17	CTSSQDLSARMNTEAFF	TGCACCAGCAGCCAAGATCTCTCGGCCAGGATGAACACTGAAGCTTTCTTT
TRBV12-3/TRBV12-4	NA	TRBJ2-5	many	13	CASSVDRQETQYF	TGTGCCAGCAGTGTGGACAGACAAGAGACCCAGTACTTC
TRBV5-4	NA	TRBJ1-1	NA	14	CASSDQTELDPAFF	TGTGCCAGCAGCGACCAGACAGAGCTAGACCCAGCTTTCTTT
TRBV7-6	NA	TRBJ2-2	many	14	CASSFDTNTGELFF	TGTGCCAGCAGCTTCGACACTAACACCGGGGAGCTGTTTTTT
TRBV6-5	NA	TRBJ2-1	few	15	CASSYSREGGHEQFF	TGTGCCAGCAGTTACTCGAGGGAGGGGGGACATGAGCAGTTCTTC
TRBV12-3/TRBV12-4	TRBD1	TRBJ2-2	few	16	CASSFGQTGYTGELFF	TGTGCCAGCAGTTTCGGCCAGACAGGGTACACCGGGGAGCTGTTTTTT
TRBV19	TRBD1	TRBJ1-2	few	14	CASSIGDRVYGYTF	TGTGCCAGTAGTATAGGTGACAGGGTATACGGCTACACCTTC